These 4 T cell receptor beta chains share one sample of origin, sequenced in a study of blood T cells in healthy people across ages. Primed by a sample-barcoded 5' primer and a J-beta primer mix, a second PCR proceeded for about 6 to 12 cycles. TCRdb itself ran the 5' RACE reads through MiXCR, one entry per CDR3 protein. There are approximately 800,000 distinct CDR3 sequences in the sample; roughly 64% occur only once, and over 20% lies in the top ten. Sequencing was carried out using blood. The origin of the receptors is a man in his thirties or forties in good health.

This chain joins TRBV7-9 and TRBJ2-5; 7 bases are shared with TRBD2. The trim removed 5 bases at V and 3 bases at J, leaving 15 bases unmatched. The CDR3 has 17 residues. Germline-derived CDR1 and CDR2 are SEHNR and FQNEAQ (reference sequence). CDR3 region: CASSPGRDGMRKETQYF. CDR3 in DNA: TGTGCCAGCAGCCCAGGGAGGGACGGAATGAGAAAAGAGACCCAGTACTTC.

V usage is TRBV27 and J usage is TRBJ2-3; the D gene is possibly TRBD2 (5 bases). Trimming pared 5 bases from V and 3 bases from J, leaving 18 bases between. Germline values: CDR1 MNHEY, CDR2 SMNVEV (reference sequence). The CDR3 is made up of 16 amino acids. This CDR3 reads CASSNRGERRTDTQYF. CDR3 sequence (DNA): TGTGCCAGCAGTAACCGGGGTGAGCGTAGGACAGATACGCAGTATTTT.

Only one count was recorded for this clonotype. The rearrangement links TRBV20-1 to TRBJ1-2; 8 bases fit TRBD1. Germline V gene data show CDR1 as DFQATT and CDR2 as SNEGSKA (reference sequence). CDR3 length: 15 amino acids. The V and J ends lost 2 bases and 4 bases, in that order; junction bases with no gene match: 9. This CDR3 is CSARTGTGLRYGYTF. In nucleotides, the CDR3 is TGCAGTGCTAGAACGGGGACAGGACTTCGCTATGGCTACACCTTC.

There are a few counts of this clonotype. The CDR3 spells CASSGLHVRRSTEAFF. The CDR3 nucleotides are TGTGCCAGCAGCGGACTGCATGTGAGGAGATCAACTGAAGCTTTCTTT. The chain carries TRBV7-2 and TRBJ1-1, with D hard to call. Trimming took 5 bases from V and 5 from J, leaving 21 bases between them. This CDR3 region has 16 residues. Germline V gene data show CDR1 as SGHTA and CDR2 as FQGNSA.